Listed below are T cell receptor beta chains from one sample, sequenced in a study of T cells in Graves' hyperthyroidism and ophthalmopathy. From the multiplex PCR reads, TCRdb called clonotypes with MiXCR, one entry per CDR3 protein. The repertoire holds about 300,000 distinct CDR3 sequences, with roughly a fifth as singletons. Sequenced input: blood. The receptors here all came from a man aged 50-59 years with Graves' ophthalmopathy. Each CDR3 is given with its conserved first and last residue. A D gene is named only where the DNA matches it firmly. Where a row states a size, it is once, few, many or the class of an expanded clone; other rows omit it.

>-|TRBJ2-7|-|TRBV25-1
CASRYGNSYEQYF
TGTGCCAGCAGGTACGGGAACTCCTACGAGCAGTACTTC
>TRBD1|TRBJ1-1|few|TRBV5-1
CASSFRGQGRNTEAFF
TGCGCCAGCAGCTTTAGGGGACAGGGAAGGAACACTGAAGCTTTCTTT
>TRBD1|TRBJ1-5|many|TRBV6-1
CASSEQGVNQPQHF
TGTGCCAGCAGCGAACAGGGGGTCAATCAGCCCCAGCATTTT
>TRBD1|TRBJ1-1|-|TRBV27
CASSPGQGGMLNTEAFF
TGTGCCAGCAGTCCCGGACAGGGGGGGATGTTGAACACTGAAGCTTTCTTT
>-|TRBJ2-1|many|TRBV2
CASSGAASSYNEQFF
TGTGCCAGCAGTGGGGCGGCTAGTTCTTACAATGAGCAGTTCTTC
>-|TRBJ1-5|-|TRBV28
CASSFNGNQPQHF
TGTGCCAGCAGTTTTAATGGCAATCAGCCCCAGCATTTT
>-|TRBJ2-1|many|TRBV29-1
CSVERPPRLVGNEQFF
TGCAGCGTTGAAAGGCCACCAAGACTAGTAGGCAATGAGCAGTTCTTC
>TRBD1|TRBJ1-1|many|TRBV11-2
CASSQDRGLPREAFF
TGTGCCAGCAGCCAGGACAGGGGGCTACCCAGGGAAGCTTTCTTT
>-|TRBJ2-7|many|TRBV20-1
CSARDYRAYEQYF
TGCAGTGCTAGAGATTATAGGGCCTACGAGCAGTACTTC
>-|TRBJ2-1|-|TRBV20-1
CSAIGDEQFF
TGCAGTGCCATAGGGGATGAGCAGTTCTTC
>-|TRBJ2-7|many|TRBV30
CAWRLRGRGEQYF
TGTGCCTGGAGACTGAGGGGCAGGGGCGAGCAGTACTTC
>TRBD1|TRBJ1-4|few|TRBV7-9
CASSRDRENEKLFF
TGTGCCAGCAGCAGAGACAGGGAGAATGAAAAACTGTTTTTT
>-|TRBJ1-6|few|TRBV2
CASSDLPGQYNSPLHF
TGTGCCAGCAGTGACCTCCCCGGACAGTATAATTCACCCCTCCACTTT
>-|TRBJ2-3|many|TRBV5-1
CASSLGSGESDTQYF
TGCGCCAGCAGCTTGGGGTCGGGAGAGTCGGATACGCAGTATTTT
>-|TRBJ2-7|many|TRBV20-1
CSARMGTGLSYEQYF
TGCAGTGCTAGAATGGGCACAGGACTTTCCTACGAGCAGTACTTC
>-|TRBJ1-2|few|TRBV20-1
CSPGRQGAAHYGYTF
TGCAGTCCCGGGCGGCAAGGCGCCGCTCACTATGGCTACACCTTC
>-|TRBJ2-7|-|TRBV28
CASRSALDGFCEQYF
TGTGCCAGCAGAAGCGCTTTGGACGGTTTCTGCGAGCAGTACTTC
>-|TRBJ2-5|many|TRBV24-1
CATSSLETQYF
TGTGCCACCAGTAGCCTGGAGACCCAGTACTTC
>-|TRBJ1-2|-|TRBV18
CASSPSAGKNGYTF
TGTGCCAGCTCACCATCGGCAGGGAAAAATGGCTACACCTTC
>-|TRBJ2-7|few|TRBV6-1
CASSFLGDSYEQYF
TGTGCCAGCAGTTTCCTCGGCGACTCTTACGAGCAGTACTTC
>-|TRBJ2-3|many|TRBV3-1
CASSSVEARGTDTQYF
TGTGCCAGCAGCTCCGTCGAGGCCCGGGGTACAGATACGCAGTATTTT
>-|TRBJ2-1|-|TRBV5-1
CASSSMGEGYNEQFF
TGCGCCAGCAGCTCCATGGGGGAAGGCTACAATGAGCAGTTCTTC
>TRBD2|TRBJ2-5|-|TRBV28
CASSLYAGTSGRLEETQYF
TGTGCCAGCAGTTTATACGCCGGGACTAGCGGGAGGCTGGAGGAGACCCAGTACTTC
>-|TRBJ1-6|-|TRBV2
CASSETGPEGSPLHF
TGTGCCAGCAGTGAGACCGGCCCTGAAGGTTCACCCCTCCACTTT
>-|TRBJ2-5|many|TRBV27
CASRERGGTNPETQYF
TGTGCCAGCCGAGAACGAGGCGGGACAAACCCAGAGACCCAGTACTTC
>TRBD1|TRBJ2-2|many|TRBV12-3/TRBV12-4
CASSRGGQGTGELFF
TGTGCCAGCAGCAGGGGGGGACAGGGAACCGGGGAGCTGTTTTTT
>-|TRBJ1-5|many|TRBV28
CASSSIPRGYQPQHF
TGTGCCAGCAGTTCAATACCCAGGGGCTATCAGCCCCAGCATTTT
>TRBD1|TRBJ2-7|few|TRBV20-1
CSARRGQSYEQYF
TGCAGTGCTAGAAGGGGACAGTCCTACGAGCAGTACTTC
>TRBD2|TRBJ2-1|-|TRBV29-1
CSVGTSEDYNEQFF
TGCAGCGTTGGGACTAGCGAAGACTACAATGAGCAGTTCTTC
>-|TRBJ2-1|many|TRBV11-2
CASSLHNEQFF
TGTGCCAGCAGCTTGCATAATGAGCAGTTCTTC
>-|TRBJ2-2|few|TRBV28
CATLPANTGELFF
TGTGCCACTCTGCCCGCGAACACCGGGGAGCTGTTTTTT
>-|TRBJ2-3|many|TRBV20-1
CSARDPGPDTQYF
TGCAGTGCTAGAGATCCGGGGCCAGATACGCAGTATTTT
>TRBD1|TRBJ2-7|few|TRBV5-8
CASSHGQGTDEQYF
TGTGCCAGCAGCCATGGACAGGGGACGGACGAGCAGTACTTC
>-|TRBJ2-7|many|TRBV3-1
CASSEIPGTTSSYEQYF
TGTGCCAGCAGCGAGATACCCGGGACGACGAGCTCCTACGAGCAGTACTTC
>TRBD1|TRBJ2-1|-|TRBV19
CASSFRGRDNEQFF
TGTGCCAGTAGTTTCAGGGGGCGGGACAATGAGCAGTTCTTC
>TRBD2|TRBJ2-7|many|TRBV20-1
CSASVLAGAKDEQYF
TGCAGTGCGAGCGTTCTAGCGGGGGCCAAAGACGAGCAGTACTTC
>-|TRBJ1-1|many|TRBV5-1
CASSLEGRGLNTEAFF
TGCGCCAGCAGCTTGGAAGGCCGGGGGTTGAACACTGAAGCTTTCTTT
>TRBD1|TRBJ1-2|-|TRBV7-9
CASSLAQAGGYGYTF
TGTGCCAGCAGCTTAGCGCAGGCAGGGGGCTATGGCTACACCTTC
>-|TRBJ2-5|-|TRBV19
CASSMEVGETQYF
TGTGCCAGTAGTATGGAGGTGGGAGAGACCCAGTACTTC
>-|TRBJ2-4|few|TRBV12-5
CASGSSGTGNIQYF
TGTGCTAGTGGTTCCTCCGGGACCGGAAACATTCAGTACTTC
>-|TRBJ2-5|many|TRBV7-3
CASSPEGGFRETQYF
TGTGCCAGCAGCCCCGAGGGGGGGTTTCGAGAGACCCAGTACTTC
>TRBD1|TRBJ2-7|many|TRBV5-6
CASSYRGLYEQYF
TGTGCCAGCAGCTACAGGGGGCTCTACGAGCAGTACTTC
>-|TRBJ1-2|-|TRBV13
CASSLDRAANYGYTF
TGTGCCAGCAGCTTAGATCGCGCAGCTAACTATGGCTACACCTTC
>-|TRBJ2-7|-|TRBV29-1
CSARDPWGYEQYF
TGCAGCGCCCGAGACCCATGGGGCTACGAGCAGTACTTC
>TRBD1|TRBJ1-1|-|TRBV19
CASSGGTGLPEAFF
TGTGCCAGTAGTGGGGGGACAGGATTGCCTGAAGCTTTCTTT
>-|TRBJ1-5|many|TRBV12-3/TRBV12-4
CASSFKGASNQPQHF
TGTGCCAGCAGTTTTAAAGGAGCTAGCAATCAGCCCCAGCATTTT
>-|TRBJ2-1|many|TRBV28
CASSLFPLAPYNEQFF
TGTGCCAGCAGTTTATTCCCCCTAGCACCCTACAATGAGCAGTTCTTC
>-|TRBJ2-2|-|TRBV9
CASSPHNSVNTGELFF
TGTGCCAGCAGCCCCCATAATAGCGTGAACACCGGGGAGCTGTTTTTT
>-|TRBJ2-7|-|TRBV5-6
CASSWSGLSHQQYF
TGTGCCAGCAGCTGGTCGGGACTCTCTCACCAGCAGTACTTC
>TRBD1|TRBJ2-4|-|TRBV5-1
CASSPGQGLAKNIQYF
TGCGCCAGCAGCCCCGGACAGGGGTTAGCCAAAAACATTCAGTACTTC
>-|TRBJ1-5|-|TRBV7-2
CASSLVSQPQHF
TGTGCCAGCAGCTTAGTTAGCCAGCCCCAGCATTTT
>TRBD2|TRBJ2-1|few|TRBV5-6
CASSLGAGAIYNEQFF
TGTGCCAGCAGCTTGGGGGCGGGAGCGATCTACAATGAGCAGTTCTTC
>-|TRBJ2-2|few|TRBV12-3/TRBV12-4
CASTAGVGTGELFF
TGTGCCAGCACTGCAGGGGTGGGAACCGGGGAGCTGTTTTTT
>-|TRBJ2-5|few|TRBV4-2
CASSLTWGQRDQETQYF
TGTGCCAGCAGCCTCACATGGGGCCAACGGGACCAAGAGACCCAGTACTTC